These 25 T cell receptor beta chains were all obtained from the same sample, sequenced in a study of cytomegalovirus exposure and HLA in healthy donors. PCR amplification relied on 60 Vbeta primers (plus 13 Jbeta primers). Some clones are missing from TCRdb's copy, which holds only in-frame ones; the method was immunoSEQ multiplex PCR. The sample table sets out some 110,000 clones. The material sequenced was PBMCs. The receptor set was obtained from a young man in good health and CMV-seronegative.

The genes are TRBV19 and TRBJ1-1, with 8 bases fitting TRBD1. In germline, CDR1 is LNHDA, CDR2 SQIVND (reference sequence). The CDR3 runs 15 residues. Germline trimming cut 4 bases from V and 6 bases from J; bases unmatched to any gene: 10. The CDR3 region has the DNA TGTGCCAGTAGTAACGACAGGGGAACAGTCGCTGAAGCTTTCTTT. It specifies CASSNDRGTVAEAFF.

The chain links TRBV19 to TRBJ2-3, with 8 bases matching TRBD2. The CDR3 is 15 amino acids. Germline loops: CDR1 LNHDA, CDR2 SQIVND (reference sequence). After removal of 6 bases from V and 3 bases from J, the junction contained 8 bases not matched to a gene. CDR3 in amino acids: CASSAPGGRTDTQYF. The CDR3 nucleotides read TGTGCCAGTAGCGCCCCGGGGGGGCGGACAGATACGCAGTATTTT. Using reference TRBV19 and TRBJ2-3 for the parts outside the CDR3, the full variable domain is DGGITQSPKYLFRKEGQNVTLSCEQNLNHDAMYWYRQDPGQGLRLIYYSQIVNDFQKGDIAEGYSVSREKKESFPLTVTSAQKNPTAFYLCASSAPGGRTDTQYFGPGTRLTVL.

This chain links TRBV7-3 with TRBJ1-2, with 9 bases aligning to TRBD1. V shed 1 base and J 3 bases; nucleotides not matched to a gene: 9. This CDR3 contains 17 residues. Germline CDR1 reads SGHTA; CDR2 reads FQGTGA. CDR3 sequence: CASSLRFSRTGDYGYTF. CDR3 in DNA: TGTGCCAGCAGCTTAAGGTTTTCGAGGACAGGGGACTATGGCTACACCTTC.

V and J are TRBV5-1 and TRBJ2-7; 9 nucleotides line up with TRBD1. This CDR3 contains 14 residues. Germline V gives CDR1 SGHRS, CDR2 YFSETQ. Trimming took 4 bases from V and 3 from J; bases not matched to a gene: 5. CDR3 nucleotide sequence: TGCGCCAGCAGCCGGGACAGGGTAAACTACGAGCAGTACTTC. Amino acid sequence: CASSRDRVNYEQYF.

The CDR3 region has the DNA TGCAGTGCTGGCGGCTGGAAGCAGTACTTC. It specifies CSAGGWKQYF. This chain uses TRBV20-1 with TRBJ2-7; D gene ambiguous. Between the trimmed V and J ends, which lost 5 bases and 8 bases, there was a span of 10 bases. Germline-derived CDR1 and CDR2 are DFQATT and SNEGSKA (reference sequence). The CDR3 spans 10 residues.

V and J are TRBV19 and TRBJ2-2; D is undetermined. Trimming cost V 7 bases and J 4 bases, with 13 bases left between them. The CDR3 has 14 amino acids. Germline CDR1 LNHDA, CDR2 SQIVND (reference sequence). The CDR3 bases are TGTGCCAGTACCGGTTTCCCTGGCACCGGGGAGCTGTTTTTT. It is translated as CASTGFPGTGELFF.

As DNA, the CDR3 is TGTGCCAGCAGTGCGACTAGCGGGGGGGCAAATACGCAGTATTTT. It codes for CASSATSGGANTQYF. The chain employs TRBV6-5 and TRBJ2-3; TRBD2 matches 14 bases. Germline V gene data show CDR1 as MNHEY and CDR2 as SVGAGI. V lost 5 bases to trimming and J lost 7 bases; unmatched junction nucleotides: 5. This CDR3 has 15 amino acids.

The J gene is TRBJ2-2, the V gene TRBV19, with D possibly being TRBD1 (5 bases). CDR3 length equals 18 residues. V lost 4 bases, J lost 7 bases, and 25 bases lay in between. Germline V gene sequence: CDR1 LNHDA, CDR2 SQIVND (reference sequence). CDR3 DNA sequence: TGTGCCAGTAGTAAGAAAGACCGGGCCCCAGGGTATGTCGGGGAGCTGTTTTTT. Translation: CASSKKDRAPGYVGELFF.

J is TRBJ2-7 and V is TRBV19; 10 nucleotides agree with TRBD1. After removal of 10 bases from V and 2 bases from J, the junction contained 8 bases not matched to a gene. Germline CDR1 LNHDA, CDR2 SQIVND (reference sequence). There are 14 residues in the CDR3. In DNA form, the CDR3 reads TGTGCCACCCAGCGGGGGACAGGGGCCTACGAGCAGTACTTC. Amino acid sequence: CATQRGTGAYEQYF.

The chain couples TRBV19 to TRBJ2-7; 8 nucleotides agree with TRBD2. Germline trimming cut 5 bases from V and 5 bases from J; bases unmatched to any gene: 11. Germline values: CDR1 LNHDA, CDR2 SQIVND (reference sequence). CDR3 size: 15 residues. CDR3: CASSHGSGGHHEQYF. The CDR3 coding sequence is TGTGCCAGTAGTCACGGGAGCGGGGGTCACCACGAGCAGTACTTC. Complete variable domain (other parts from reference TRBV19 and TRBJ2-7): DGGITQSPKYLFRKEGQNVTLSCEQNLNHDAMYWYRQDPGQGLRLIYYSQIVNDFQKGDIAEGYSVSREKKESFPLTVTSAQKNPTAFYLCASSHGSGGHHEQYFGPGTRLTVT.

DNA of the CDR3: TGTGCCAGCAGTTTAAGACAGGGCCGGACTGAAGCTTTCTTT. Amino acid sequence: CASSLRQGRTEAFF. This rearrangement joins TRBV27 to TRBJ1-1; TRBD1 aligns across 7 bases. The length of the CDR3 is 14 residues. Germline values: CDR1 MNHEY, CDR2 SMNVEV (reference sequence). Trimming at V came to 2 bases and at J to 5 bases, leaving 5 bases not matched to a gene.

The V gene is TRBV19, the J gene TRBJ1-1, with D perhaps TRBD1 (5 bases). The CDR3 runs 15 residues. Germline CDR1 is LNHDA and CDR2 is SQIVND (reference sequence). The germline V and J ends were trimmed by 4 bases and 0 bases, with 12 bases remaining between them. Written as DNA, the CDR3 is TGTGCCAGTAGTACGGGGGGTACGGTGAACACTGAAGCTTTCTTT. Its protein is CASSTGGTVNTEAFF.

The chain couples TRBV5-1 to TRBJ1-2; 7 positions agree with TRBD1. CDR1 and CDR2 (germline): SGHRS, YFSETQ. Germline trimming cut 4 bases from V and 8 bases from J; bases unmatched to any gene: 11. The CDR3 runs to 14 residues. In DNA form, the CDR3 reads TGCGCCAGCAGCCCCTTGGACAGGCTAGGCGGCTACACCTTC. Its translation is CASSPLDRLGGYTF.

The V call is TRBV27, the J call TRBJ2-1; TRBD1 aligns across 7 bases. The V and J ends lost 5 bases and 1 base, in that order; junction bases with no gene match: 11. Germline CDR1 is MNHEY and CDR2 is SMNVEV (reference sequence). This CDR3 spans 17 amino acids. The CDR3 protein is CASSPQRQGRSYNEQFF. The CDR3 DNA reads as TGTGCCAGCAGTCCCCAACGACAGGGAAGATCCTACAATGAGCAGTTCTTC.

The chain links TRBV5-4 to TRBJ2-1; 9 nucleotides align to TRBD2. The ends lost 5 bases at V and 6 bases at J; junction bases unmatched: 9. This CDR3 contains 15 residues. Germline V gives CDR1 SGHNT, CDR2 YYREEE (reference sequence). The CDR3 reads CASSPISGGGNEQFF. Here the CDR3 DNA reads TGTGCCAGCAGTCCTATTAGCGGGGGTGGCAATGAGCAGTTCTTC.

The V call is TRBV6-5, the J call TRBJ1-3, with 10 bases aligning to TRBD1. The CDR3 runs 13 residues. Germline loops: CDR1 MNHEY, CDR2 SVGAGI. V trimming: 6 bases; J trimming: 10 bases; junction bases outside the gene matches: 6. CDR3 protein: CASRMGDRGTIYF. The CDR3 coding sequence is TGTGCCAGCAGAATGGGGGACAGGGGAACCATATATTTT.

This sequence joins TRBV27 and TRBJ1-6; 9 bases match TRBD1. J gave up 9 bases and V 8 bases, and 5 bases lay outside the gene matches. This CDR3 has 13 amino acids. Germline-derived CDR1 and CDR2 are MNHEY and SMNVEV (reference sequence). CDR3 nucleotide sequence: TGTGCCAGCTCGGACAGGGGAGTTTCACCCCTCCACTTT. Protein product: CASSDRGVSPLHF.

This rearrangement joins TRBV18 to TRBJ1-5; the match to TRBD1 covers 9 bases. Trimming took 3 bases from V and 11 from J; bases not matched to a gene: 2. The CDR3 runs 12 residues. The germline gives CDR1 KGHSH, CDR2 LQKENI. CDR3 in DNA: TGTGCCAGCTCACCGGGGGACAGGGCCCAGCATTTT. As protein: CASSPGDRAQHF.

This rearrangement joins TRBV7-9 to TRBJ1-6, with 10 bases fitting TRBD1. The CDR3 spans 15 residues. Germline V gene lookup returns CDR1 SEHNR and CDR2 FQNEAQ (reference sequence). The V gene end was trimmed by 1 base and the J gene end by 10 bases; junction bases not matched to a gene: 4. CDR3 coding DNA: TGTGCCAGCAGCTTAGTCCGGGACAGGGGCTCACCCCTCCACTTT. It codes for CASSLVRDRGSPLHF.

The rearrangement uses TRBV7-2 and TRBJ1-3; 9 bases are a match to TRBD1. The CDR3 is 15 amino acids. Germline lookup yields CDR1 SGHTA and CDR2 FQGNSA. V lost 5 bases and J lost 0; bases outside the gene matches: 2. The CDR3 sequence: CASSEQGASGNTIYF. CDR3 sequence (DNA): TGTGCCAGCAGCGAACAGGGGGCCTCTGGAAACACCATATATTTT.

The J gene is TRBJ2-6, the V gene TRBV28, with D possibly being TRBD2 (6 bases). Germline CDR1 and CDR2: MDHEN and SYDVKM. The CDR3 is made up of 13 amino acids. V was shortened by 6 bases and J by 4 bases, with 7 bases between the two germline ends. In DNA, the CDR3 is TGTGCCAGCAGGGGGGGAGGGGCCAACGTCCTGACTTTC. Amino acid sequence: CASRGGGANVLTF.

The chain couples TRBV7-8 to TRBJ2-7, with a tentative D call TRBD1 (5 bases). The CDR3 is 16 residues long. Germline CDR1 SGHVS, CDR2 FQNEAQ. V lost 1 base to trimming and J lost 0 bases, with 13 bases between them. CDR3 nucleotides: TGTGCCAGCAGCTTAGAGGGGTCTCAGCTCTCCTACGAGCAGTACTTC. It specifies CASSLEGSQLSYEQYF. The entire variable domain, with the rest obtained from reference TRBV7-8 and TRBJ2-7, is as follows: GAGVSQSPRYKVAKRGQDVALRCDPISGHVSLFWYQQALGQGPEFLTYFQNEAQLDKSGLPSDRFFAERPEGSVSTLKIQRTQQEDSAVYLCASSLEGSQLSYEQYFGPGTRLTVT.

V gene TRBV5-1 combines with J gene TRBJ1-1; possible D gene TRBD1, 6 bases. Per germline, CDR1 SGHRS and CDR2 YFSETQ. V lost 3 bases, J lost 4 bases, and 13 bases lay in between. The CDR3 totals 14 residues. The CDR3 sequence is CASSSGVKGTEAFF. The CDR3 DNA sequence: TGCGCCAGCAGCTCAGGGGTGAAGGGCACTGAAGCTTTCTTT.

The CDR3 reads CASSINPGARPQPQHF. As DNA, the CDR3 is TGTGCCAGTAGTATAAACCCGGGAGCCCGACCTCAGCCCCAGCATTTT. V usage is TRBV19 and J usage is TRBJ1-5; no firm D call. The germline V gene encodes CDR1 LNHDA and CDR2 SQIVND (reference sequence). V gave up 2 bases and J gave up 6 bases, with 17 bases separating them. CDR3 length: 16 amino acids.

CDR3 protein: CASSLDGLGYGYTF. In nucleotides, the CDR3 is TGTGCCAGCAGCTTGGACGGACTCGGCTATGGCTACACCTTC. The rearrangement uses TRBV5-4 and TRBJ1-2; D call uncertain. The germline V gene encodes CDR1 SGHNT and CDR2 YYREEE (reference sequence). V was trimmed by 0 bases and J by 4 bases, leaving 10 bases between them. This CDR3 spans 14 amino acids.